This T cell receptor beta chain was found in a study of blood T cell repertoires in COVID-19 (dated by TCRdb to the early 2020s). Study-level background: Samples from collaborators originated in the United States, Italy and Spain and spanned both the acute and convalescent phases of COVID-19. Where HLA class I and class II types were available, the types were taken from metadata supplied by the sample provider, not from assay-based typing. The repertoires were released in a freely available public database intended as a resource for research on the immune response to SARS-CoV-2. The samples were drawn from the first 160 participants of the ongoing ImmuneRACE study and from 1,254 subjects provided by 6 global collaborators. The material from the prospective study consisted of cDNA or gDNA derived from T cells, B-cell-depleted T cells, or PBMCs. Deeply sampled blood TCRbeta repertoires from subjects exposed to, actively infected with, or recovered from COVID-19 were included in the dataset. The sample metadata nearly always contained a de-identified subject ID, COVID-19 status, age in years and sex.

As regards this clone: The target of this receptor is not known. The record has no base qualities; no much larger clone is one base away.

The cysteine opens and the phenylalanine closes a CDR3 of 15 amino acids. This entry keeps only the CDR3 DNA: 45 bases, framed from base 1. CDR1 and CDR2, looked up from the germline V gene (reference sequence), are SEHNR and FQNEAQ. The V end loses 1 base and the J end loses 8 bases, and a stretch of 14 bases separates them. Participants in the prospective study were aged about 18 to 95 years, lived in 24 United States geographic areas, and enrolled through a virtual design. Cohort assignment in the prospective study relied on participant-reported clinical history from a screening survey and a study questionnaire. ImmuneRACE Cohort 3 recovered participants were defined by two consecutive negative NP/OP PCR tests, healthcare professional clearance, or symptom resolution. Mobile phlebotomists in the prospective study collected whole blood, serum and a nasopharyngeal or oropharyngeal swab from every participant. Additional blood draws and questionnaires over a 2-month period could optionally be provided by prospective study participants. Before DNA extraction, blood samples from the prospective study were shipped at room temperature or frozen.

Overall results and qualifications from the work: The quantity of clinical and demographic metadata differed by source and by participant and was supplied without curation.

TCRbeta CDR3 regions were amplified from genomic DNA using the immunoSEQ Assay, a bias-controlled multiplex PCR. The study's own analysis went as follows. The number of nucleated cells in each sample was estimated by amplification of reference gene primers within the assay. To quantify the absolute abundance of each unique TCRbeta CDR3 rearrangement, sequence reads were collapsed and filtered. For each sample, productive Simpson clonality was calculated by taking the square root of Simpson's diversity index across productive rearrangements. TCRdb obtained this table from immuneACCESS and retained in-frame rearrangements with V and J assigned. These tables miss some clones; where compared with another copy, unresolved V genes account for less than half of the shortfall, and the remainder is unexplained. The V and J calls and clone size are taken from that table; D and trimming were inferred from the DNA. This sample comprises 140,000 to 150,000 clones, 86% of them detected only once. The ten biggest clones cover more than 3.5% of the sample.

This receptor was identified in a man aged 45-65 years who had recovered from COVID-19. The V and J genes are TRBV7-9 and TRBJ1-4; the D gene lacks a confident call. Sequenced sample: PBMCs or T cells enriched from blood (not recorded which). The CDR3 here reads CASSLVEGIREKLFF. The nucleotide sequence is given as TGTGCCAGCAGCTTAGTGGAGGGAATACGCGAAAAACTGTTTTTT.